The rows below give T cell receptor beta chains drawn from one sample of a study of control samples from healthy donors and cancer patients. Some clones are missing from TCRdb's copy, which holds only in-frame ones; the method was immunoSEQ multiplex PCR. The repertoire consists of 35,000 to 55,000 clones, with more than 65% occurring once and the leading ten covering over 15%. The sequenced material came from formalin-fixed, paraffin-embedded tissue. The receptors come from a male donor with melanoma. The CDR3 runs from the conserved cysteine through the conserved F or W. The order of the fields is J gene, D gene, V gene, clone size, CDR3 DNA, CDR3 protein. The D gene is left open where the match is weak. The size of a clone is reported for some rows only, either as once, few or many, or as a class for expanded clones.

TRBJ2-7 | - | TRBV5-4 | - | TGTGCCAGCAGCGACCGATACGAGCAGTACTTC | CASSDRYEQYF
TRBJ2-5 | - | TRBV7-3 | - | TGTGCCAGCAGCTACGACGGGGGCGAGACCCAGTACTTC | CASSYDGGETQYF
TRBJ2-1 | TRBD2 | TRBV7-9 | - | TGTGCCAGCAGTTCCAACCCCTTAGCGGGAGGGTCTAGGAATGAGCAGTTCTTC | CASSSNPLAGGSRNEQFF
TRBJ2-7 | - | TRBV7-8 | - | TGTGCCACTCGGGGAGGACAGACCTACGAGCAGTACTTC | CATRGGQTYEQYF
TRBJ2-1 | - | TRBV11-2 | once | TGTGCCAGCAGCCCGGCCGGGACACAATACAATGAGCAGTTCTTC | CASSPAGTQYNEQFF
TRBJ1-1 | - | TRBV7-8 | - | TGTGCCAGCAGCTTAGCCGGGTTATGGGGGACGACTGAAGCTTTCTTT | CASSLAGLWGTTEAFF
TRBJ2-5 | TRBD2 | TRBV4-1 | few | TGCGCCAGCAGCCACCCCGGACTAGCGGGAGGGCCGGGGCAAGAGACCCAGTACTTC | CASSHPGLAGGPGQETQYF
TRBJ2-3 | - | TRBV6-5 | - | TGTGCCAGCAGCGCGGGCCTCTCTACAGATACGCAGTATTTT | CASSAGLSTDTQYF
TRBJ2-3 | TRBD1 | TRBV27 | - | TGTGCCAGCAGCACTACAAGGGGGGACAGGTATACAGATACGCAGTATTTT | CASSTTRGDRYTDTQYF
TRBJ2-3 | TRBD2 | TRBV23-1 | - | TGCGCCAGCAGTCTCCTGGGGACTAGCGGGACCTCCACAGATACGCAGTATTTT | CASSLLGTSGTSTDTQYF
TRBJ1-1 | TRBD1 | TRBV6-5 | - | TGTGCCAGCATCCCCTTGGACAGGATGAACACTGAAGCTTTCTTT | CASIPLDRMNTEAFF
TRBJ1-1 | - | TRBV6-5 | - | TGTGCCAGCATTATCGGTGGAATGAACACTGAAGCTTTCTTT | CASIIGGMNTEAFF
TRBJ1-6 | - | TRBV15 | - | TGTGCCACCAGCAGAGATAAAGGGGATAATTCACCCCTCCACTTT | CATSRDKGDNSPLHF
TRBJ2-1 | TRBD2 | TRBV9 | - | TGTGCCAGCAGCGAGGGGCGACTAGCCCTCTCCTACAATGAGCAGTTCTTC | CASSEGRLALSYNEQFF
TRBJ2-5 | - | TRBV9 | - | TGTGCCAGCAGCCGCATGGATGAAGGGACCCAGTACTTC | CASSRMDEGTQYF
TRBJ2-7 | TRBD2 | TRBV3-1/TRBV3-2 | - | TGTGCCAGCAGCCAAGAAGGACTAGCGGGAGCGTTTGAGCAGTACTTC | CASSQEGLAGAFEQYF
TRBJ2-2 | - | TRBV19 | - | TGTGCCAGTAGTATCAGGGGGAGGGGAAACACCGGGGAGCTGTTTTTT | CASSIRGRGNTGELFF
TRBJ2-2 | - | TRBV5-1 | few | TGCGCCAGCAGCTTACAGGACACCGGGGAGCTGTTTTTT | CASSLQDTGELFF
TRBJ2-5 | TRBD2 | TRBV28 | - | TGTGCCAGCAGTTTAGCGGGAGAAATAGAGACCCAGTACTTC | CASSLAGEIETQYF
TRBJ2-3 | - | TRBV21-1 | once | TGTGCCAGCAGCAGGGAATCCGGGACTAGTGACAGAGATACGCAGTATTTT | CASSRESGTSDRDTQYF
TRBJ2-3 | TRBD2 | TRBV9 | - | TGTGCCAGCAGCGTAGCGGTAGCGGGAGTATTTGATACGCAGTATTTT | CASSVAVAGVFDTQYF
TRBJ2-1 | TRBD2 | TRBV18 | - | TGTGCCAGCTCACCACGCGGACGGACTAGCGTTGGCAATGAGCAGTTCTTC | CASSPRGRTSVGNEQFF
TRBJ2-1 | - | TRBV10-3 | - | TGTGCCGCAGGGGTGCGGGTAGGCGAGCAGTTCTTC | CAAGVRVGEQFF
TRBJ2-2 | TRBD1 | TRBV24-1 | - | TGTGCCACCAGTGATTTGCTCGTCCAGGGGGCATCCGGGGAGCTGTTTTTT | CATSDLLVQGASGELFF
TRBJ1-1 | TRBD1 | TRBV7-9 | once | TGTGCCAGCAGCGAGAGGGACAGGGGATCCCCTGAAGCTTTCTTT | CASSERDRGSPEAFF
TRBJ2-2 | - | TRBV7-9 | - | TGTGCCAGCAGCTTATCGGGCAGGACCGGGGAGCTGTTTTTT | CASSLSGRTGELFF
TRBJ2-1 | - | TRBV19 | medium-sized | TGTGCCAGTAGTATCTTGAATGAGCAGTTCTTC | CASSILNEQFF
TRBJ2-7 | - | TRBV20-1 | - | TGCAGTGCTATCGGTACCTACGAGCAGTACTTC | CSAIGTYEQYF
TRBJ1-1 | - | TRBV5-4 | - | TGTGCCAGCAGCCCGGAAGGGTTGACTGAAGCTTTCTTT | CASSPEGLTEAFF
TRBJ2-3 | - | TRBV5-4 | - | TGTGCCAGCAGCTTTGCAGGGCGTCGGTCTACAGATACGCAGTATTTT | CASSFAGRRSTDTQYF
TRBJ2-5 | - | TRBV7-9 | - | TGTGCCAGCAGCTATGAGGAAGAGACCCAGTACTTC | CASSYEEETQYF
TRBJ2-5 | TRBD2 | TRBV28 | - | TGTGCCAGCAGTTCGACTAGCGGGAGAGTAGAGACCCAGTACTTC | CASSSTSGRVETQYF
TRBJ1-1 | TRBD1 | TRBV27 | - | TGTGCCAGCAGTCGGTGGACAGGGGGCACGGTAGCTTTCTTT | CASSRWTGGTVAFF
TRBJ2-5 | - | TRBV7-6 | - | TGTGCCAGCAGCTTAGCGAACAGGGTTAGAGAGACCCAGTACTTC | CASSLANRVRETQYF
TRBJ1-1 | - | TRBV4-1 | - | TGCGCCAGCAGTAATCGACAGGTGAACACTGAAGCTTTCTTT | CASSNRQVNTEAFF
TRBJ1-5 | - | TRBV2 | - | TGTGCCAGCAGCCGAGGGAAACAGGGAGGAGGGGGACCCCAGCATTTT | CASSRGKQGGGGPQHF
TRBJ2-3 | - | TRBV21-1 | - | TGTGCCAGCAGCAAACCCGCCGCTACGTCCAGGAGGTGCACAGATACGCAGTATTTT | CASSKPAATSRRCTDTQYF
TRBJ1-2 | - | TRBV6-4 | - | TGTGCCAGCAGTGCTCCCGGGACGGACCTTTATGGCTACACCTTC | CASSAPGTDLYGYTF
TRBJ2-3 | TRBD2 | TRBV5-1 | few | TGCGCCAGCAGCTTGGGTGCGACTAGCGATATGGATACGCAGTATTTT | CASSLGATSDMDTQYF
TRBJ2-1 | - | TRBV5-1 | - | TGCGCCAGCAGCTCAGGACAAGGTGTTTCCAATGAGCAGTTCTTC | CASSSGQGVSNEQFF
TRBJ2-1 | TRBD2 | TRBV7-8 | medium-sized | TGTGCCAGCAGCTTTTTAGCGGGGAGGGATGAGCAGTTCTTC | CASSFLAGRDEQFF
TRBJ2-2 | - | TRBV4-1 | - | TGCGCCAGCAGCCAAGATTTGTACAGGGCGACCGGGGAGCTGTTTTTT | CASSQDLYRATGELFF
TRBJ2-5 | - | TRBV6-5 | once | TGTGCCAGCAGTTTGCGGGGCGGGGAGTGGGAGACCCAGTACTTC | CASSLRGGEWETQYF
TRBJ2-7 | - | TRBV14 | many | TGTGCCAGCAGCCAAGGAGGGGGGAGCGGGACAACCTACGAGCAGTACTTC | CASSQGGGSGTTYEQYF
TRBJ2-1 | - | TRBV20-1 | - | TGCAGTGCTAGGCTCGATGAGCAGTTCTTC | CSARLDEQFF
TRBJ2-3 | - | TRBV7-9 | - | TGTGCCAGCAGCGTCCAAACTGGGTCAAGCACAGATACGCAGTATTTT | CASSVQTGSSTDTQYF
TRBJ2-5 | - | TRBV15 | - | TGTGCCACCAGCGGAAGGGTTGAAGAGACCCAGTACTTC | CATSGRVEETQYF
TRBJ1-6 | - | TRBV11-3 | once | TGTGCCAGCAGCTTAGATCTGGATACAGAGAGCTCCTATAATTCACCCCTCCACTTT | CASSLDLDTESSYNSPLHF
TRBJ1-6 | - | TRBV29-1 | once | TGCAGCCCCCCGGTTGGGGTAAAATATAATTCACCCCTCCATTTT | CSPPVGVKYNSPLHF
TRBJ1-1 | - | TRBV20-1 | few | TGCAGCCCGAAAGTGAACACTGAAGCTTTCTTT | CSPKVNTEAFF
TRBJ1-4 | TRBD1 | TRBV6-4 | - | TGTGCCAGCAGTGACACAGGGGCGGCGAATGAAAAACTGTTTTTT | CASSDTGAANEKLFF